These 10 T cell receptor beta chains originate from one sample sequenced in a study of blood T cell repertoires in COVID-19. Sequencing was performed with immunoSEQ multiplex PCR; in TCRdb, only in-frame clones are kept and a portion is missing. This table holds approximately 180,000 clones, 80% to 90% found once. The sample taken for sequencing was peripheral blood. These receptors were obtained from a man in his sixties with acute or convalescent COVID-19.

CDR3 in DNA: TGCGCCAGCAGCTTGGGGGCAGGGAATTTAGACACTGAAGCTTTCTTT. Translation gives CASSLGAGNLDTEAFF. This sequence joins TRBV5-1 and TRBJ1-1; maybe TRBD1 (5 bases). Deletions cut 0 bases from V and 3 bases from J, with 15 bases between. This CDR3 comprises 16 residues. Germline assignment: CDR1 SGHRS and CDR2 YFSETQ.

The V call is TRBV24-1, the J call TRBJ2-3; the D gene is possibly TRBD2 (7 bases). The CDR3 totals 15 residues. Germline CDR1 is KGHDR and CDR2 is SFDVKD. V lost 5 bases and J 2 bases, leaving 13 bases between the germline ends. The CDR3 coding sequence is TGTGCCACCAGTGTGGGGGGGCGCCCCACAGATACGCAGTATTTT. Translation gives CATSVGGRPTDTQYF.

This chain links TRBV6-4 with TRBJ2-3; possible D gene TRBD2, 6 bases. V was cut by 6 bases and J by 7 bases, with 17 bases left in between. The CDR3 has 14 residues. Per the germline V gene, CDR1 is MRHNA and CDR2 is SNTAGT. CDR3 in DNA: TGTGCCAGCAGCGCGGCAACTAGCACCCATACGCAGTATTTT. Encoded protein: CASSAATSTHTQYF.

J is TRBJ2-1 and V is TRBV4-1, with 9 bases lining up with TRBD1. Germline CDR1 and CDR2: MGHRA and YSYEKL. This CDR3 has 16 residues. J lost 7 bases, V lost 1 base, and 8 bases had no gene match. CDR3 sequence reads: CASSQGGQGSSNEQFF. The CDR3 bases are TGCGCCAGCAGCCAAGGAGGACAGGGGTCTTCAAATGAGCAGTTCTTC.

CDR3 in amino acids: CASSRGTSGTNEQFF. The CDR3 nucleotides read TGTGCCAGTAGTAGAGGGACTAGCGGGACCAATGAGCAGTTCTTC. The rearrangement links TRBV19 to TRBJ2-1; 13 nucleotides agree with TRBD2. CDR1 and CDR2 from the germline V gene are LNHDA and SQIVND (reference sequence). The trim removed 4 bases at V and 6 bases at J, leaving 3 bases unmatched. This CDR3 region has 15 residues. The full variable domain, completed using reference TRBV19 and TRBJ2-1, is DGGITQSPKYLFRKEGQNVTLSCEQNLNHDAMYWYRQDPGQGLRLIYYSQIVNDFQKGDIAEGYSVSREKKESFPLTVTSAQKNPTAFYLCASSRGTSGTNEQFFGPGTRLTVL.

The rearrangement links TRBV2 to TRBJ2-2; tentative D call: TRBD1 (5 bases). This CDR3 contains 15 residues. V gave up 8 bases and J gave up 0 bases, with 13 bases separating them. Germline values: CDR1 SNHLY, CDR2 FYNNEI. The CDR3 protein is CASGAQNANTGELFF. CDR3 nucleotide sequence: TGTGCCAGCGGGGCGCAGAACGCGAACACCGGGGAGCTGTTTTTT.

The rearrangement uses TRBV2 and TRBJ2-7, with a weak D call TRBD1 (5 bases). V was pared by 6 bases and J by 2 bases, with 14 bases between. The CDR3 spans 14 residues. CDR1 is SNHLY, CDR2 FYNNEI, per germline. This CDR3 reads CASRGVRGPYEQYF. CDR3 nucleotides: TGTGCCAGCAGAGGGGTAAGGGGTCCCTACGAGCAGTACTTC.

The chain joins TRBV4-1 to TRBJ1-4; possibly TRBD1 for D (5 bases). The CDR3 is 16 residues long. The V gene's germline CDR1 is MGHRA and CDR2 YSYEKL. V was cut by 3 bases and J by 6 bases, with 17 bases left in between. CDR3 sequence reads: CASSQDLSREYEKLFF. In DNA, the CDR3 is TGCGCCAGCAGCCAGGACCTCTCCAGGGAATATGAAAAACTGTTTTTT.

CDR3 residues: CASSLAGTGAPGGNIQYF. For the CDR3, the DNA is TGTGCCAGCAGCTTAGCCGGGACAGGGGCGCCCGGCGGAAACATTCAGTACTTC. V and J are TRBV7-2 and TRBJ2-4; the match to TRBD1 covers 10 bases. This CDR3 contains 18 residues. V shed 0 bases and J 6 bases; nucleotides not matched to a gene: 11. CDR1 is SGHTA and CDR2 is FQGNSA in the germline V gene.

V usage is TRBV19 and J usage is TRBJ2-2; 13 nucleotides agree with TRBD2. J lost 5 bases, V lost 5 bases, and 5 bases had no gene match. Germline CDR1 reads LNHDA; CDR2 reads SQIVND (reference sequence). The CDR3 is made up of 16 amino acids. In DNA form, the CDR3 reads TGTGCCAGTAGTTCCCGGACTAGCGGGAGTACCGGGGAGCTGTTTTTT. This gives the protein CASSSRTSGSTGELFF.